A selection of T cell receptor beta chains follows, all from one sample in a study of cytomegalovirus exposure and HLA in healthy donors. Profiling relied on immunoSEQ multiplex PCR, and the TCRdb table lists in-frame clones only, not all of them. Of approximately 190,000 clones listed, about 90% are singletons. The sample comprised PBMCs. The receptors originated from a boy between 2 and 10 years old in good health and CMV-seronegative. Both conserved end residues are part of each CDR3. Fields, in order: J gene, V gene, clone size, D gene, CDR3 DNA, CDR3 protein. A D gene is named only where the DNA matches it firmly. Expanded clones are given a class, and other clones once, few, many or no size at all.

J: TRBJ2-3; V: TRBV28; size: -; D: TRBD2; DNA: TGTGCCAGCAGGCGGGAGAACACAGATACGCAGTATTTT; CDR3: CASRRENTDTQYF
J: TRBJ1-1; V: TRBV11-2; size: -; D: -; DNA: TGTGCCAGCAGCTTAAGTGCAGGGCACTATCAGAACACTGAAGCTTTCTTT; CDR3: CASSLSAGHYQNTEAFF
J: TRBJ2-3; V: TRBV19; size: -; D: TRBD2; DNA: TGTGCCAGTAGTAGAGGACTAGGGAAGTTAACAGATACGCAGTATTTT; CDR3: CASSRGLGKLTDTQYF
J: TRBJ2-1; V: TRBV27; size: -; D: TRBD1; DNA: TGTGCCAGCAGTATAAGCAGGGGGCCAGTTGAGCAGTTCTTC; CDR3: CASSISRGPVEQFF
J: TRBJ2-3; V: TRBV5-1; size: -; D: -; DNA: TGCGCCAGCAGCTTTAACTCGATCCCCACAGATACGCAGTATTTT; CDR3: CASSFNSIPTDTQYF
J: TRBJ1-2; V: TRBV7-8; size: -; D: -; DNA: TGTGCCAGCAGCAACCAGACAGCGAACTATGGCTACACCTTC; CDR3: CASSNQTANYGYTF
J: TRBJ2-7; V: TRBV30; size: -; D: TRBD2; DNA: TGTGCCTGGAGTCGGGAGGACCCCTACGAGCAGTACTTC; CDR3: CAWSREDPYEQYF
J: TRBJ2-1; V: TRBV7-2; size: -; D: TRBD2; DNA: TGTGCCAGCAGTTTTTCGGGGGGGAATGAGCAGTTCTTC; CDR3: CASSFSGGNEQFF
J: TRBJ1-1; V: TRBV19; size: -; D: TRBD1; DNA: TGTGCCAGTAGCATACAGGGGGTTCTGAACACTGAAGCTTTCTTT; CDR3: CASSIQGVLNTEAFF
J: TRBJ1-1; V: TRBV6-5; size: -; D: -; DNA: TGTGCCAGCAGCCAGATCAGGAACACTGAAGCTTTCTTT; CDR3: CASSQIRNTEAFF
J: TRBJ1-4; V: TRBV19; size: -; D: -; DNA: TGTGCCAGTAGTATTTCCCGGAGTGGTGAAAAACTGTTTTTT; CDR3: CASSISRSGEKLFF
J: TRBJ1-1; V: TRBV7-2; size: medium-sized; D: -; DNA: TGTGCCAGCAGCTTTCTTATCGGACACATCACTGAAGCTTTCTTT; CDR3: CASSFLIGHITEAFF
J: TRBJ1-3; V: TRBV11-2; size: -; D: TRBD1; DNA: TGTGCCAGCAGCCCGGACAGGGGGCGAAACACCATATATTTT; CDR3: CASSPDRGRNTIYF
J: TRBJ2-2; V: TRBV19; size: -; D: -; DNA: TGTGCCAGTAGTATAAGGGGCAGCACCGGGGAGCTGTTTTTT; CDR3: CASSIRGSTGELFF
J: TRBJ2-3; V: TRBV29-1; size: -; D: TRBD1; DNA: TGCAGCGTTCGGCAGACCGGGACAGGGGGTAGCACAGATACGCAGTATTTT; CDR3: CSVRQTGTGGSTDTQYF
J: TRBJ2-3; V: TRBV7-8; size: -; D: TRBD2; DNA: TGTGCCAGCAGCCTCTATAGCGGGGGGTCCTTTACAGGAGATACGCAGTATTTT; CDR3: CASSLYSGGSFTGDTQYF
J: TRBJ1-2; V: TRBV6-1; size: -; D: -; DNA: TGTGCCAGCACGCGTCTGGACTTTACTGGCTACACCTTC; CDR3: CASTRLDFTGYTF
J: TRBJ2-2; V: TRBV2; size: -; D: TRBD2; DNA: TGTGCCAGCAGCGCATCTCGGGGGGGCCGGAACACCGGGGAGCTGTTTTTT; CDR3: CASSASRGGRNTGELFF
J: TRBJ2-2; V: TRBV28; size: few; D: TRBD1; DNA: TGTGCCAGCAGTTTAACAGGGGACACCGGGGAGCTGTTTTTT; CDR3: CASSLTGDTGELFF
J: TRBJ2-7; V: TRBV9; size: -; D: TRBD1; DNA: TGTGCCAGCAGCGCCTCGGCCGGGACAGGGTCCTACGAGCAGTACTTC; CDR3: CASSASAGTGSYEQYF
J: TRBJ2-6; V: TRBV5-1; size: once; D: -; DNA: TGCGCCAGCAGCCGCACAGGGCTCGGGGCCAACGTCCTGACTTTC; CDR3: CASSRTGLGANVLTF
J: TRBJ2-7; V: TRBV2; size: -; D: -; DNA: TGTGCCAGCAGGCCGGACTACTCCTACGAGCAGTACTTC; CDR3: CASRPDYSYEQYF
J: TRBJ1-1; V: TRBV7-2; size: -; D: TRBD1; DNA: TGTGCCAGCAGCTTGGCCCCGGGACAGGGTAGAAATACTGAAGCTTTCTTT; CDR3: CASSLAPGQGRNTEAFF
J: TRBJ1-1; V: TRBV5-1; size: -; D: -; DNA: TGCGCCAGCAGCTTCAGGGAGGGAGGAGGGACTGAAGCTTTCTTT; CDR3: CASSFREGGGTEAFF
J: TRBJ2-7; V: TRBV11-2; size: -; D: -; DNA: TGTGCCAGCAGCTTAGATAGGGGCCCGGAGCAGTACTTC; CDR3: CASSLDRGPEQYF
J: TRBJ2-5; V: TRBV30; size: -; D: TRBD2; DNA: TGTGCCTGGAGTCCCGGACTAGCGGGGGGGCAAGAGACCCAGTACTTC; CDR3: CAWSPGLAGGQETQYF
J: TRBJ1-3; V: TRBV19; size: -; D: -; DNA: TGTGCCAGTAGTAGCCACAGGGTGTCTGGAAACACCATATATTTT; CDR3: CASSSHRVSGNTIYF
J: TRBJ2-1; V: TRBV7-9; size: -; D: -; DNA: TGTGCCAGCAGCTTAGTCGCCCCGGATGAGCAGTTCTTC; CDR3: CASSLVAPDEQFF
J: TRBJ2-1; V: TRBV7-9; size: -; D: TRBD2; DNA: TGTGCCAGCAGCTTACTAGCGGGAGTAAATGAGCAGTTCTTC; CDR3: CASSLLAGVNEQFF
J: TRBJ1-5; V: TRBV7-2; size: -; D: -; DNA: TGTGCCAGCAGCTCATCGGGTCAGCCCCAGCATTTT; CDR3: CASSSSGQPQHF
J: TRBJ2-5; V: TRBV9; size: -; D: TRBD1; DNA: TGTGCCAGCAGCTCCCGGACAGGGCTTCAAGAGACCCAGTACTTC; CDR3: CASSSRTGLQETQYF
J: TRBJ2-2; V: TRBV5-6; size: -; D: -; DNA: TGTGCCAGCAAGAACGGACAGCCTTGGGATGGGGACACCGGGGAGCTGTTTTTT; CDR3: CASKNGQPWDGDTGELFF
J: TRBJ1-1; V: TRBV6-1; size: few; D: TRBD1; DNA: TGTGCCAGCAGTACCAGGGGGCCGAGCACTGAAGCTTTCTTT; CDR3: CASSTRGPSTEAFF
J: TRBJ1-1; V: TRBV5-1; size: -; D: TRBD1; DNA: TGCGCCAGCAGAAGGGGGCAGGAGTGGACTGAAGCTTTCTTT; CDR3: CASRRGQEWTEAFF
J: TRBJ1-1; V: TRBV29-1; size: -; D: -; DNA: TGCAGCGTTGATCAGGGGAGTATTTTAGCTTTCTTT; CDR3: CSVDQGSILAFF
J: TRBJ2-7; V: TRBV6-5; size: -; D: -; DNA: TGTGCCAGCAGTTACTCGAACTCCTACTACGAGCAGTACTTC; CDR3: CASSYSNSYYEQYF
J: TRBJ2-7; V: TRBV6-1; size: -; D: TRBD2; DNA: TGTGCCAGCAGTTGGACTAGCGGGAGCGAGCAGTACTTC; CDR3: CASSWTSGSEQYF
J: TRBJ2-5; V: TRBV5-4; size: -; D: TRBD2; DNA: TGTGCCAGCAGCTTAGGCGGGGGGGCCTATGAGACCCAGTACTTC; CDR3: CASSLGGGAYETQYF
J: TRBJ2-7; V: TRBV7-9; size: -; D: TRBD2; DNA: TGTGCCAGCAGCGCCCGGGGACTAGCCTACGAGCAGTACTTC; CDR3: CASSARGLAYEQYF
J: TRBJ2-2; V: TRBV6-5; size: -; D: -; DNA: TGTGCCAGCCGGCAGGGGAACACCGGGGAGCTGTTTTTT; CDR3: CASRQGNTGELFF
J: TRBJ2-5; V: TRBV4-1; size: once; D: -; DNA: TGCGCCAGCAGCCAAGCAATAAGGGCGGACGGAAATTTGGGAGAGGCCCAGTACTTC; CDR3: CASSQAIRADGNLGEAQYF
J: TRBJ2-5; V: TRBV7-2; size: -; D: TRBD2; DNA: TGTGCCAGCAGTTGGCGGGGGGGAGAGACCCAGTACTTC; CDR3: CASSWRGGETQYF
J: TRBJ1-1; V: TRBV6-1; size: -; D: -; DNA: TGTGCCAGCGACCGGGGCACTGAAGCTTTCTTT; CDR3: CASDRGTEAFF
J: TRBJ1-5; V: TRBV7-9; size: -; D: TRBD1; DNA: TGTGCCAGCAGCGAGGGACAGGGAGGAAATCAGCCCCAGCATTTT; CDR3: CASSEGQGGNQPQHF
J: TRBJ2-1; V: TRBV5-1; size: -; D: -; DNA: TGCGCCAGCAGCTTGGACAGGGCCCTGGGTAAAGGCTACAATGAGCAGTTCTTC; CDR3: CASSLDRALGKGYNEQFF
J: TRBJ2-1; V: TRBV6-4; size: -; D: -; DNA: TGTGCCAGCAGTGAAGGAGACCATTTCGATGAGCAGTTCTTC; CDR3: CASSEGDHFDEQFF
J: TRBJ2-5; V: TRBV6-1; size: -; D: TRBD2; DNA: TGTGCCAGCAAGGCTAGCGGGGTAGAGACCCAGTACTTC; CDR3: CASKASGVETQYF
J: TRBJ2-1; V: TRBV7-2; size: -; D: -; DNA: TGTGCCAGCAGCCCGTACGGGACTTCGCGGAGGAATGAGCAGTTCTTC; CDR3: CASSPYGTSRRNEQFF
J: TRBJ1-1; V: TRBV2; size: -; D: -; DNA: TGTGCCAGCAGTGCCGAGCTGCTCAGGGGACTGAACACTGAAGCTTTCTTT; CDR3: CASSAELLRGLNTEAFF
J: TRBJ1-1; V: TRBV27; size: -; D: TRBD1; DNA: TGTGCCAGCAGTCCACAGGGGGCTGAAGCTTTCTTT; CDR3: CASSPQGAEAFF
J: TRBJ2-7; V: TRBV28; size: -; D: -; DNA: TGTGCCACCGAACCTGGACTACGGTACGAGCAGTACTTC; CDR3: CATEPGLRYEQYF
J: TRBJ2-3; V: TRBV7-8; size: -; D: -; DNA: TGTGCCAGTCGGGGGAGATGGACAGATACGCAGTATTTT; CDR3: CASRGRWTDTQYF
J: TRBJ2-5; V: TRBV7-2; size: -; D: -; DNA: TGTGCCAGCAGCTTAGCGGGGGGTGGAGAGACCCAGTACTTC; CDR3: CASSLAGGGETQYF
J: TRBJ2-1; V: TRBV6-4; size: -; D: TRBD2; DNA: TGTGCCAGCAGTAGCGGGGGGGCCGCGGGCAATGAGCAGTTCTTC; CDR3: CASSSGGAAGNEQFF